Below, one T cell receptor (beta chain) is given with its context. Its antigen is unknown. The sample comes from a study of cytomegalovirus exposure and HLA in healthy donors. The primer mix had 60 Vbeta and 13 Jbeta primers. Original handling: About 10 million shared chains were among the roughly 78 million unique TCR beta chains that a later analysis counted. Using immunoSEQ multiplex PCR, the repertoire was profiled, and TCRdb retains in-frame clones only, with some absent. That table furnishes V, J and clone size, whereas the DNA furnished D and trimming. The sample holds 95,000 to 150,000 clones; 77% are singletons and the top ten take 3.7%. Deletions cut 2 bases from V and 0 bases from J, with 8 bases between. The CDR3 totals 14 residues. The germline V gene encodes CDR1 MDHEN and CDR2 SYDVKM. Overall study findings and caveats: Researchers left out some V segments, among them TRBV6-2 and TRBV6-3, as indistinguishable. A later analysis reported that several of the most significant clusters appeared to be linked to common viral pathogens, among them Epstein-Barr virus. Some TCR beta chains (roughly 150 of them) were listed as cytomegalovirus-associated.

The TCR sequence derives from a human donor in good health. The chain recombines TRBV28 with TRBJ2-7; D may be TRBD1 (5 bases). Specimen: PBMCs. The chain's CDR3 is CASSLIGASYEQYF. The DNA for the CDR3 is TGTGCCAGCAGTTTAATAGGGGCCTCCTACGAGCAGTACTTC.